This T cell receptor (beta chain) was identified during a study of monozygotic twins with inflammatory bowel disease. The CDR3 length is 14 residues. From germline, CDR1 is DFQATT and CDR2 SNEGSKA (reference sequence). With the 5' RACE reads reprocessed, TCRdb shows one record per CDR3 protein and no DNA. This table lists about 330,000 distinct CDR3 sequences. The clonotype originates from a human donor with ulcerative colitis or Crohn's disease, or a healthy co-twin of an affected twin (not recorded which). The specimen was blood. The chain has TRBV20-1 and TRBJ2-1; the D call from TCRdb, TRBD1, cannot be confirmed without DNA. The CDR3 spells CSAPPGRIGNEQFF.